The entry below gives a single TCR beta chain sequence along with its context. As processed by the authors: Estimation of nucleated cell counts was performed using reference gene primer amplification. Only in-frame clones appear in the TCRdb table, and some are missing; sequencing was by immunoSEQ multiplex PCR. Clone size and V and J calls were adopted from that table, with D and trimming inferred from the DNA. The sample has tens of thousands of clones; 82% are singletons. The data are from a study of blood T cell repertoires in COVID-19. Study background: COVID-19 samples collected from the United States, Italy and Spain covered acute and convalescent phases. The analysed material was cDNA or gDNA that came from T cells, B-cell-depleted T cells, or PBMCs.

The CDR3 sequence is 17 residues long. The V gene end was trimmed by 0 bases and the J gene end by 4 bases; junction bases not matched to a gene: 8. In germline, CDR1 is SGDLS, CDR2 YYNGEE. The chain is built from TRBV9 and TRBJ2-5; 11 bases match TRBD2. Input material: peripheral blood. The receptor was derived from a woman over 75 with acute or convalescent COVID-19. The chain's CDR3 is CASSVAATSGRGETQYF. DNA of the CDR3: TGTGCCAGCAGCGTAGCCGCCACTAGCGGGAGAGGAGAGACCCAGTACTTC.